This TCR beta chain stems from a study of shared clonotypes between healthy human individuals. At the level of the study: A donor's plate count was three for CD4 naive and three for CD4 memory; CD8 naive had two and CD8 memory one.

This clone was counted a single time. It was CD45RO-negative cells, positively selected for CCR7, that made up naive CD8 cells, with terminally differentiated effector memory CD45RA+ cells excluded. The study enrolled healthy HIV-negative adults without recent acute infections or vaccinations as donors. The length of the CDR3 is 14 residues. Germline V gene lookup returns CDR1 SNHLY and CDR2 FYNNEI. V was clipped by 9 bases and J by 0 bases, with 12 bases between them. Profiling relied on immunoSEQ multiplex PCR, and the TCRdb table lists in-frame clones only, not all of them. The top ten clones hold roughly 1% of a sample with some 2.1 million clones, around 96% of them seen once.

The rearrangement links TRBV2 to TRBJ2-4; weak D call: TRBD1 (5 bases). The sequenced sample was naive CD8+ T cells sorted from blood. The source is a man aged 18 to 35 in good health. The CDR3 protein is CASDRILAKNIQYF. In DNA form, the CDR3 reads TGTGCCAGTGACAGAATCCTAGCCAAAAACATTCAGTACTTC.